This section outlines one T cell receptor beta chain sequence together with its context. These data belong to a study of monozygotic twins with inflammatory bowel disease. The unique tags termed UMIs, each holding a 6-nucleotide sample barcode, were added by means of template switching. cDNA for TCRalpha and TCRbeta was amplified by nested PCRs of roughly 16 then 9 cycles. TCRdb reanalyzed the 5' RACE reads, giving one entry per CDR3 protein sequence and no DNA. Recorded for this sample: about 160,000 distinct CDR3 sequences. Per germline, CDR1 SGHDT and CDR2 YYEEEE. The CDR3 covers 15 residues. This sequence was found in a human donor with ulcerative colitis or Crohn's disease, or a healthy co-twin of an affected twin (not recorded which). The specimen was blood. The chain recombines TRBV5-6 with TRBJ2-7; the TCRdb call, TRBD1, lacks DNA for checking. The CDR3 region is CASSTGPGGSYEQYF.